The clone carrying this T cell receptor beta chain was detected once. Its antigen is still unknown. The sample belongs to a study of shared clonotypes between healthy human individuals. Healthy and HIV-negative, the adult donors had no recent acute infections or vaccinations. General observations from the study: Naive subsets typically showed greater estimated richness than memory subsets.

Libraries were prepared by immunoSEQ multiplex PCR; TCRdb keeps only in-frame clonotypes and omits some of them. The sample yields about 2.4 million clones, under 95% seen once. Sequencing was carried out using naive CD4+ T cells from PBMCs. Subset denoted: CD45RA+ positively selected. The TCR originated in a man between 18 and 29 years old in good health. Some clones in this sample may be carry-over from other donors' samples.

The CDR3 loop reads CSVGGLAGGPLRDTQYF. DNA for the CDR3: TGCAGCGTTGGGGGACTAGCGGGAGGGCCTTTGAGAGATACGCAGTATTTT. This chain links TRBV29-1 with TRBJ2-3; 16 bases are shared with TRBD2. In germline, CDR1 is SQVTM, CDR2 ANQGSEA. The CDR3 runs to 17 residues. After removal of 4 bases from V and 5 bases from J, the junction contained 9 bases not matched to a gene.